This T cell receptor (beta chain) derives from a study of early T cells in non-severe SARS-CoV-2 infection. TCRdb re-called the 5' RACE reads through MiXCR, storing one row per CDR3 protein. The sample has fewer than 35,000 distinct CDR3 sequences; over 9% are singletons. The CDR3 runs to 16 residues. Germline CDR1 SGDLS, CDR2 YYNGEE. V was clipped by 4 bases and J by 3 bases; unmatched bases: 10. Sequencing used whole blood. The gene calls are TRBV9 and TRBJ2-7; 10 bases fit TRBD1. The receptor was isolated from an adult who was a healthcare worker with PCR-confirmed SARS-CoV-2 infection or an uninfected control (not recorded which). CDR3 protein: CASSPWDRGLGYEQYF. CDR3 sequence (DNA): TGTGCCAGCAGCCCTTGGGACAGGGGACTCGGCTACGAGCAGTACTTC.